The 20 T cell receptor beta chains reported below all come from one sample, sequenced in a study of blood T cell repertoires in COVID-19 (dated by TCRdb to the early 2020s). The library relied on the immunoSEQ multiplex PCR assay. TCRdb took this table from immuneACCESS and kept in-frame rearrangements with V and J called. Such tables lack part of the clones; where checked against another copy, unresolved V genes explain under half of the gap, and the rest is unexplained. This sample gives about 120,000 clones in total; roughly 84% of them show up just once. The top ten constitute 3.5% to 4% of the sample. Specimen: PBMCs or T cells enriched from blood (not recorded which). These receptors were collected from a woman aged 30 to 39 who had recovered from COVID-19.

This clone was detected only a few times. This same CDR3 is encoded by further DNA sequences in the sample. The V and J genes are TRBV9 and TRBJ1-1; D gene uncertain. The CDR3 loop spans 15 amino acids. Looked up from germline, CDR1 is SGDLS and CDR2 is YYNGEE. Trimming left V 3 bases short and J 0 bases short, with 12 bases between. In nucleotides, the CDR3 is TGTGCCAGCAGCGCCCGTGGACTCATGAACACTGAAGCTTTCTTT. This encodes CASSARGLMNTEAFF.

The chain employs TRBV5-1 and TRBJ1-1, with 10 bases aligning to TRBD1. Germline V lookup: CDR1 SGHRS, CDR2 YFSETQ. The V gene end was trimmed by 5 bases and the J gene end by 0 bases; junction bases not matched to a gene: 4. This CDR3 is built from 15 residues. The CDR3 sequence: CASSRTGGVNTEAFF. In DNA form, the CDR3 reads TGCGCCAGCAGTAGGACAGGGGGAGTGAACACTGAAGCTTTCTTT.

The chain combines TRBV11-2 with TRBJ2-7, with 10 bases fitting TRBD1. Trimming removed 4 bases from V and 3 bases from J; junction bases left unmatched: 9. The germline gives CDR1 SGHAT, CDR2 FQNNGV. This CDR3 has 16 residues. For the CDR3, the DNA is TGTGCCAGCAGCTCCTACCCCGGGACAGGGGTCTACGAGCAGTACTTC. Translating gives CASSSYPGTGVYEQYF.

This sequence joins TRBV28 and TRBJ1-2, with D maybe TRBD1 (6 bases). This CDR3 spans 17 amino acids. Germline loops: CDR1 MDHEN, CDR2 SYDVKM. The germline V and J ends were trimmed by 1 base and 2 bases, with 17 bases remaining between them. Here the CDR3 reads CASSLSRHTGWNYGYTF. The CDR3 DNA is TGTGCCAGCAGTTTATCCCGCCATACAGGGTGGAACTATGGCTACACCTTC.

The chain joins TRBV2 to TRBJ2-7, with TRBD1 identical over 9 bases. The J segment lost 7 bases and the V segment lost 5 bases, leaving 9 bases of the junction unmatched. CDR3 length: 14 amino acids. Germline assignment: CDR1 SNHLY and CDR2 FYNNEI. The CDR3 spells CASSRRDRVVEQYF. Written as DNA, the CDR3 is TGTGCCAGCAGTCGACGGGACAGGGTCGTTGAGCAGTACTTC.

The V and J genes are TRBV18 and TRBJ2-3; no reliable D call. CDR1 and CDR2 (germline): KGHSH, LQKENI. The CDR3 runs 14 residues. The V and J ends lost 3 bases and 6 bases respectively, with 13 bases between them. The CDR3 protein is CASSPQSPFDTQYF. CDR3 bases: TGTGCCAGCTCACCGCAGTCTCCCTTCGATACGCAGTATTTT.

In this sample, this clone turned up once. The chain employs TRBV29-1 and TRBJ2-5, with 10 bases aligning to TRBD2. The germline gives CDR1 SQVTM, CDR2 ANQGSEA. Trimming took 4 bases from V and 4 from J; bases not matched to a gene: 6. The CDR3 totals 14 residues. CDR3 protein: CSVAQAGGGETQYF. CDR3 coding DNA: TGCAGCGTTGCGCAAGCGGGAGGGGGAGAGACCCAGTACTTC.

This sequence joins TRBV2 and TRBJ1-2, with 11 bases matching TRBD1. The germline V gene encodes CDR1 SNHLY and CDR2 FYNNEI. V was clipped by 8 bases and J by 8 bases; unmatched bases: 10. The CDR3 runs 14 residues. The CDR3 loop reads CASRTGQGAQGYTF. The CDR3 DNA follows: TGTGCCAGCCGGACCGGACAGGGGGCCCAGGGCTACACCTTC.

The V gene is TRBV28, the J gene TRBJ1-6; no reliable D call. Per the germline V gene, CDR1 is MDHEN and CDR2 is SYDVKM. V was trimmed by 2 bases and J by 9 bases, leaving 8 bases between them. This CDR3 region has 13 residues. The CDR3 coding sequence is TGTGCCAGCAGTTTAGGGCAGATTTCACCCCTCCACTTT. Translation: CASSLGQISPLHF.

The J gene is TRBJ2-5, the V gene TRBV3-1 (or the pseudogene TRBV3-2), with a tentative D call TRBD1 (5 bases). The V gene's germline CDR1 is LGHDT and CDR2 YNNKEL (reference sequence). The CDR3 covers 15 residues. V lost 1 base and J 3 bases, leaving 12 bases between the germline ends. CDR3 sequence reads: CASSQAGNPKETQYF. CDR3 sequence (DNA): TGTGCCAGCAGCCAAGCAGGGAACCCTAAAGAGACCCAGTACTTC.

In its sample, this clone was seen once. The V and J genes are TRBV15 and TRBJ1-6, with 7 positions matching TRBD1. Germline V gene sequence: CDR1 LNHNV, CDR2 YYDKDF (reference sequence). The CDR3 is made up of 16 amino acids. Trimming at V came to 2 bases and at J to 6 bases, leaving 7 bases not matched to a gene. The CDR3 DNA is TGTGCCACCAGCAGAACCCGACAGGGTATTAATTCACCCCTCCACTTT. The encoded protein is CATSRTRQGINSPLHF.

CDR3: CASSQEEGGHQPQHF. In DNA form, the CDR3 reads TGTGCCAGCAGCCAAGAAGAGGGAGGGCATCAGCCCCAGCATTTT. The rearrangement joins TRBV4-2 to TRBJ1-5; D unclear. The CDR3 runs to 15 residues. The ends were cut back, 0 bases at V and 5 bases at J, with 11 bases in the middle. Germline V gene sequence: CDR1 LGHNA, CDR2 YNFKEQ.

The gene calls are TRBV6-5 and TRBJ1-2; 9 bases fit TRBD1. This CDR3 is built from 15 residues. J gave up 8 bases and V 6 bases, and 13 bases lay outside the gene matches. In germline, CDR1 is MNHEY, CDR2 SVGAGI. The CDR3 DNA reads as TGTGCCAGCAGCCAACGACAGGGGGTACCTAGGGGCTACACCTTC. This codes for CASSQRQGVPRGYTF.

The CDR3 loop reads CASRRGQMNTEAFF. The CDR3 bases are TGTGCCAGTAGGAGGGGACAGATGAACACTGAAGCTTTCTTT. V and J are TRBV19 and TRBJ1-1; 7 nucleotides align to TRBD1. This CDR3 spans 14 amino acids. V dropped 6 bases and J dropped 0; count of bases not matched to a gene: 4. Germline loops: CDR1 LNHDA, CDR2 SQIVND (reference sequence).

The chain uses TRBV6-2 or TRBV6-3 and TRBJ2-5; 12 bases line up with TRBD2. Germline V gives CDR1 MNHEY, CDR2 SVGEGT. Germline trimming cut 0 bases from V and 2 bases from J; bases unmatched to any gene: 10. The CDR3 consists of 19 residues. The CDR3 region is CASSYSTLTSGRLQETQYF. In DNA form, the CDR3 reads TGTGCCAGCAGTTACTCCACCCTGACTAGCGGGAGATTACAAGAGACCCAGTACTTC.

A single count supports this clone. This chain uses TRBV4-2 with TRBJ2-7; no clear D. V was clipped by 3 bases and J by 2 bases, with 11 bases between them. Germline CDR1 LGHNA, CDR2 YNFKEQ. There are 14 residues in the CDR3. The CDR3 bases are TGTGCCAGCAGCCAGGAGTCGCCCCCCTACGAGCAGTACTTC. Translated, it gives CASSQESPPYEQYF.

The chain carries TRBV28 and TRBJ1-5; 9 bases agree with TRBD1. The trim removed 11 bases at V and 8 bases at J, leaving 22 bases unmatched. The CDR3 is 17 residues long. Germline V CDR1 and CDR2: MDHEN, SYDVKM. The CDR3 DNA follows: TGTGCCGGCGGGACAGGGTTTTATGGGGATATCAGTAAGCCCCAGCATTTT. It codes for CAGGTGFYGDISKPQHF.

The chain couples TRBV5-1 to TRBJ1-1; D is undetermined. The CDR3 contains 13 residues. The germline gives CDR1 SGHRS, CDR2 YFSETQ. Trimming removed 7 bases at V and 1 base at J, with 11 bases between. CDR3 DNA sequence: TGCGCCAGCGGCTCCACAGAGAACACTGAAGCTTTCTTT. Protein sequence: CASGSTENTEAFF. Looking up the rest from reference TRBV5-1 and TRBJ1-1 gives the full variable domain: KAGVTQTPRYLIKTRGQQVTLSCSPISGHRSVSWYQQTPGQGLQFLFEYFSETQRNKGNFPGRFSGRQFSNSRSEMNVSTLELGDSALYLCASGSTENTEAFFGQGTRLTVV.

Here the CDR3 DNA reads TGTGCCAGCAGCCCCCGGGGTAGCGGGAGAGTCAGGCCCGCGCGAACTGAATACGAGCAGTACTTC. It is translated as CASSPRGSGRVRPARTEYEQYF. The chain recombines TRBV21-1 with TRBJ2-7; TRBD2 is the table's D call, not checked against the DNA. TRBV21-1 is a listed pseudogene. This CDR3 has 22 amino acids.

The chain links TRBV28 to TRBJ1-2; D possibly corresponds to TRBD1 (6 bases). Germline CDR1 is MDHEN and CDR2 is SYDVKM. The CDR3 sequence is 13 residues long. The V end was cut by 6 bases, the J end by 7 bases, with 15 bases between. The CDR3, as DNA: TGTGCCAGCAGCCCAAACAGGGAAGGTGGCTACACCTTC. It specifies CASSPNREGGYTF.